The table lists the clone carrying this T cell receptor (beta chain) with a few counts. As yet, its antigen is unknown. These data originate in a study of regulatory T cells in long-lasting Graves disease. Deletions cut 0 bases from V and 0 bases from J, with 6 bases between. Germline CDR1 is SGHTA and CDR2 is FQGNSA. CDR3 size: 15 residues. Construction of the TCR beta libraries employed iRepertoire HTBI primers in conjunction with Arm-PCR of CDR3 regions. TCRdb called the multiplex PCR reads again in MiXCR, with one record for every CDR3 protein. The sample yields under 500,000 distinct CDR3 sequences, roughly 17% seen once. Time point reported: newly diagnosed GD, antithyroid drugs for less than 3 months. The TCR library was made from RNA that had been extracted from PBMCs in TRIzol. Broader study findings: Persistent cases favored TRBV28, TRBJ1-2 and TRBJ2-5.

These data are also associated with another study on T cells in Graves' hyperthyroidism and ophthalmopathy.

This sequence was found in a woman under 40 with Graves disease. This chain links TRBV7-2 with TRBJ1-5; D unclear. The sequenced sample was peripheral blood mononuclear cells (PBMCs), obtained at new diagnosis, from a patient treated with antithyroid drugs. The CDR3 sequence: CASSLALHSNQPQHF. DNA for the CDR3: TGTGCCAGCAGCTTAGCGCTGCATAGCAATCAGCCCCAGCATTTT.